These 4 T cell receptor beta chains were all obtained from the same sample, sequenced in a study of CD8 T cells in ankylosing spondylitis. Study-wide results and caveats: The study identified a TCR beta motif of under 10 highly homologous variants that appeared characteristic of ankylosing spondylitis blood.

TCRdb re-called the 5' RACE reads with MiXCR, one entry per CDR3 protein. Among fewer than 450,000 distinct CDR3 sequences, under 20% were seen once, and the ten largest hold under 1.2%. These receptors lack a known antigen. The material sequenced was blood, either unsorted or a sorted T cell fraction (not recorded which). These receptors were collected from a male donor with ankylosing spondylitis.

This clonotype was recorded many times. The rearrangement links TRBV12-3 or TRBV12-4 to TRBJ1-4; TRBD1 aligns across 10 bases. The CDR3 has 14 residues. V was clipped by 6 bases and J by 7 bases; unmatched bases: 5. This chain's CDR3 is CASSTGTGVEKLFF. The CDR3 DNA reads TGTGCCAGCAGCACCGGGACAGGGGTTGAAAAACTGTTTTTT.

In this sample, this clonotype turned up many times. The chain uses TRBV12-3 or TRBV12-4 and TRBJ2-2, with 15 bases lining up with TRBD2. V was pared by 10 bases and J by 5 bases, with 5 bases of the junction left unmatched. The CDR3 extends over 15 amino acids. CDR3: CATRTSGRETGELFF. CDR3 nucleotides: TGTGCCACCCGGACTAGCGGGAGGGAAACCGGGGAGCTGTTTTTT.

The chain carries TRBV7-3 and TRBJ2-2; D gene unclear. This CDR3 is built from 14 residues. Germline CDR1 reads SGHTA; CDR2 reads FQGTGA. V lost 4 bases and J lost 3, with 9 bases in between. This CDR3 is CASSSTAYTGELFF. CDR3 sequence (DNA): TGTGCCAGCAGCTCCACAGCCTACACCGGGGAGCTGTTTTTT.

This clonotype was counted between two and nine times. This sequence joins TRBV6-1 and TRBJ1-2, with a tentative D call TRBD1 (5 bases). Germline CDR1 MNHNS, CDR2 SASEGT. Trimming cost V 5 bases and J 4 bases, with 11 bases left between them. The CDR3 has 13 residues. CDR3 nucleotides: TGTGCCAGCAGTCCGGGACGGCCCTATGGCTACACCTTC. This codes for CASSPGRPYGYTF.